The clone carrying this T cell receptor beta chain was observed a few times. Its antigen is not known. This sample stems from a study of cytomegalovirus exposure and HLA in healthy donors. Study-level results: In a later analysis, a genetic analysis reported fewer productive-TCR N-insertions in an Asian-associated ancestry cluster than the cohort average. TCR association rates varied by HLA locus in a later analysis, with DRB1 highest and HLA-C lowest. Among immune exposure information, only CMV serostatus was available.

Germline assignment: CDR1 MNHEY and CDR2 SMNVEV (reference sequence). Trimming took 8 bases from V and 5 from J, leaving 12 bases between them. The CDR3 is 13 amino acids. The PCR was carried out with 60 Vbeta primers and 13 Jbeta primers. TCRdb's copy holds only in-frame clones and misses some; the assay was immunoSEQ multiplex PCR. The sample gives around 120,000 clones, 74% of which show up once; roughly 11% is in the top ten. The rearrangement joins TRBV27 to TRBJ2-2, with a possible D match to TRBD1 (6 bases). The sample consisted of PBMCs. The receptor comes from a woman aged 45 to 65 in good health and CMV-seropositive. This CDR3 reads CASGQPLTGELFF. CDR3 DNA sequence: TGTGCCAGCGGACAGCCGCTTACCGGGGAGCTGTTTTTT.